A selection of T cell receptor beta chains follows, all from one sample in a study of T cell responses to AZD1222 COVID-19 vaccine. The protocol was immunoSEQ multiplex PCR, while the TCRdb copy is restricted to in-frame clones and leaves out a portion. This sample has around 190,000 clones; 85% to 95% occur once, and the top ten carry less than 1.5%. Sample: peripheral blood, taken on day 0 of AZD1222 vaccination. Receptor source: an adult in good health. The CDR3 runs from the conserved cysteine through the conserved F or W. The order of the fields is V gene, D gene, clone size, J gene, CDR3 protein, CDR3 DNA. D genes are given only for firm matches. A clone size is listed for some rows: how often the clone was seen (once, few, many), or a class if it is expanded.

v_call: TRBV19; d_call: .; clone_size: few; j_call: TRBJ1-1; cdr3_aa: CASSPYGEGETEAFF; cdr3_nt: TGTGCCAGTAGCCCGTACGGGGAGGGAGAGACTGAAGCTTTCTTT
v_call: TRBV3-1/TRBV3-2; d_call: TRBD1; clone_size: .; j_call: TRBJ1-5; cdr3_aa: CASSQAGGSNQPQHF; cdr3_nt: TGTGCCAGCAGCCAGGCAGGGGGAAGCAATCAGCCCCAGCATTTT
v_call: TRBV28; d_call: .; clone_size: .; j_call: TRBJ1-4; cdr3_aa: CASSLSEKLFF; cdr3_nt: TGTGCCAGCAGTTTAAGTGAAAAACTGTTTTTT
v_call: TRBV12-3/TRBV12-4; d_call: .; clone_size: .; j_call: TRBJ1-2; cdr3_aa: CASRRSNYGYTF; cdr3_nt: TGTGCCAGCAGGCGGAGCAACTATGGCTACACCTTC
v_call: TRBV6-5; d_call: .; clone_size: .; j_call: TRBJ1-5; cdr3_aa: CASSYRPNNQPQHF; cdr3_nt: TGTGCCAGCAGTTACAGGCCAAACAATCAGCCCCAGCATTTT
v_call: TRBV18; d_call: TRBD1; clone_size: once; j_call: TRBJ2-7; cdr3_aa: CASSPGQVFYEQYF; cdr3_nt: TGTGCCAGCTCACCGGGACAGGTCTTCTACGAGCAGTACTTC
v_call: TRBV11-3; d_call: .; clone_size: .; j_call: TRBJ2-3; cdr3_aa: CASSLGVYSPGDTQYF; cdr3_nt: TGTGCCAGCAGCTTAGGGGTCTACAGCCCCGGGGATACGCAGTATTTT
v_call: TRBV7-9; d_call: TRBD1; clone_size: .; j_call: TRBJ2-7; cdr3_aa: CASSEQGVSTYNFYEQYF; cdr3_nt: TGTGCCAGCAGCGAACAGGGGGTTTCTACATACAATTTTTACGAGCAGTACTTC
v_call: TRBV29-1; d_call: .; clone_size: .; j_call: TRBJ2-2; cdr3_aa: CSVVAGSTGGELFF; cdr3_nt: TGCAGCGTTGTCGCAGGGAGCACCGGTGGGGAGCTGTTTTTT
v_call: TRBV24-1; d_call: TRBD1; clone_size: .; j_call: TRBJ2-6; cdr3_aa: CATSFDRETGANVLTF; cdr3_nt: TGTGCCACCAGTTTTGACAGGGAAACTGGGGCCAACGTCCTGACTTTC
v_call: TRBV19; d_call: TRBD1; clone_size: .; j_call: TRBJ1-2; cdr3_aa: CATERTGGDYGYTF; cdr3_nt: TGTGCCACGGAACGGACAGGGGGCGACTATGGCTACACCTTC
v_call: TRBV24-1; d_call: .; clone_size: .; j_call: TRBJ1-3; cdr3_aa: CATSEPDRTRDYQGVGNTIYF; cdr3_nt: TGTGCCACCAGTGAACCCGACAGAACCCGCGATTACCAGGGAGTCGGAAACACCATATATTTT
v_call: TRBV30; d_call: .; clone_size: .; j_call: TRBJ1-1; cdr3_aa: CAWSVLGPGITEAFF; cdr3_nt: TGTGCCTGGAGTGTACTTGGCCCGGGAATCACTGAAGCTTTCTTT
v_call: TRBV2; d_call: .; clone_size: .; j_call: TRBJ1-5; cdr3_aa: CASSGQSGNQPQHF; cdr3_nt: TGTGCCAGCAGTGGACAGTCTGGAAATCAGCCCCAGCATTTT
v_call: TRBV11-1; d_call: .; clone_size: .; j_call: TRBJ1-1; cdr3_aa: CASSLGLGELNTEAFF; cdr3_nt: TGTGCCAGCAGCTTAGGCCTGGGAGAGCTGAACACTGAAGCTTTCTTT
v_call: TRBV5-1; d_call: .; clone_size: once; j_call: TRBJ1-4; cdr3_aa: CASSEGREAVREKLFF; cdr3_nt: TGCGCCAGCAGCGAGGGACGGGAAGCCGTGCGTGAAAAACTGTTTTTT
v_call: TRBV6-5; d_call: .; clone_size: once; j_call: TRBJ1-6; cdr3_aa: CASSYSGGELNSPLHF; cdr3_nt: TGTGCCAGCAGTTACTCGGGAGGGGAATTGAATTCACCCCTCCACTTT
v_call: TRBV28; d_call: .; clone_size: .; j_call: TRBJ1-2; cdr3_aa: CASSRDTDYGYTF; cdr3_nt: TGTGCCAGCAGTAGGGACACGGACTATGGCTACACCTTC
v_call: TRBV4-2; d_call: TRBD2; clone_size: .; j_call: TRBJ2-2; cdr3_aa: CASRNSGGWTGELFF; cdr3_nt: TGTGCCAGCAGGAATAGCGGGGGATGGACCGGGGAGCTGTTTTTT
v_call: TRBV14; d_call: .; clone_size: .; j_call: TRBJ1-2; cdr3_aa: CASSRTGIRHGYTF; cdr3_nt: TGTGCCAGCAGCCGAACCGGGATCCGGCATGGCTACACCTTC
v_call: TRBV20-1; d_call: .; clone_size: .; j_call: TRBJ1-2; cdr3_aa: CSASGQIYGYTF; cdr3_nt: TGCAGTGCTAGTGGGCAGATCTATGGCTACACCTTC
v_call: TRBV7-8; d_call: TRBD1; clone_size: .; j_call: TRBJ2-7; cdr3_aa: CASSSRGQGAYEQYF; cdr3_nt: TGTGCCAGCAGCTCCCGAGGACAGGGAGCCTACGAGCAGTACTTC
v_call: TRBV19; d_call: .; clone_size: .; j_call: TRBJ2-5; cdr3_aa: CASSQGPVGLIRETQYF; cdr3_nt: TGTGCCAGTAGTCAGGGGCCGGTCGGGCTAATTAGAGAGACCCAGTACTTC
v_call: TRBV4-1; d_call: TRBD1; clone_size: .; j_call: TRBJ1-2; cdr3_aa: CASSQEGTGANYGYTF; cdr3_nt: TGCGCCAGCAGCCAAGAGGGGACAGGAGCTAACTATGGCTACACCTTC
v_call: TRBV11-2; d_call: .; clone_size: .; j_call: TRBJ1-4; cdr3_aa: CASSSNNGEKLFF; cdr3_nt: TGTGCCAGCAGCTCAAATAACGGGGAAAAACTGTTTTTT
v_call: TRBV28; d_call: .; clone_size: .; j_call: TRBJ1-2; cdr3_aa: CASATNYGYTF; cdr3_nt: TGTGCCAGCGCGACTAACTATGGCTACACCTTC
v_call: TRBV7-9; d_call: .; clone_size: once; j_call: TRBJ2-2; cdr3_aa: CASSLAPGLLTGELFF; cdr3_nt: TGTGCCAGCAGCTTAGCACCGGGCTTACTCACCGGGGAGCTGTTTTTT
v_call: TRBV4-1; d_call: .; clone_size: .; j_call: TRBJ2-7; cdr3_aa: CASSPQGTLVEQYF; cdr3_nt: TGCGCCAGCAGCCCGCAGGGAACACTTGTCGAGCAGTACTTC
v_call: TRBV13; d_call: .; clone_size: .; j_call: TRBJ2-7; cdr3_aa: CASSAYYEQYF; cdr3_nt: TGTGCCAGCAGCGCGTACTACGAGCAGTACTTC
v_call: TRBV19; d_call: .; clone_size: .; j_call: TRBJ2-2; cdr3_aa: CASSIFATSTGELFF; cdr3_nt: TGTGCCAGTAGTATATTCGCCACCAGCACCGGGGAGCTGTTTTTT
v_call: TRBV11-2; d_call: .; clone_size: .; j_call: TRBJ1-5; cdr3_aa: CASSLDAGEGAQHF; cdr3_nt: TGTGCCAGCAGCTTAGACGCAGGGGAAGGGGCCCAGCATTTT
v_call: TRBV9; d_call: .; clone_size: .; j_call: TRBJ1-2; cdr3_aa: CASSPSERVGYTF; cdr3_nt: TGTGCCAGCAGCCCAAGTGAGAGGGTTGGCTACACCTTC
v_call: TRBV7-2; d_call: .; clone_size: .; j_call: TRBJ2-3; cdr3_aa: CASSLSTGLWTDTQYF; cdr3_nt: TGTGCCAGCAGCCTATCCACAGGGTTGTGGACAGATACGCAGTATTTT
v_call: TRBV3-1/TRBV3-2; d_call: .; clone_size: .; j_call: TRBJ1-2; cdr3_aa: CASSQEGGFVWGYTF; cdr3_nt: TGTGCCAGCAGCCAAGAGGGGGGGTTTGTTTGGGGCTACACCTTC
v_call: TRBV6-2/TRBV6-3; d_call: TRBD1; clone_size: .; j_call: TRBJ1-1; cdr3_aa: CASSVQGAITEAFF; cdr3_nt: TGTGCCAGCAGTGTACAGGGGGCCATCACCGAAGCTTTCTTT
v_call: TRBV12-3/TRBV12-4; d_call: .; clone_size: .; j_call: TRBJ1-1; cdr3_aa: CASSFWGNTEAFF; cdr3_nt: TGTGCCAGCAGTTTCTGGGGGAACACTGAAGCTTTCTTT
v_call: TRBV15; d_call: .; clone_size: .; j_call: TRBJ1-5; cdr3_aa: CATSRDTWTGNQPQHF; cdr3_nt: TGTGCCACCAGCAGAGATACGTGGACGGGCAATCAGCCCCAGCATTTT
v_call: TRBV27; d_call: .; clone_size: .; j_call: TRBJ1-1; cdr3_aa: CASAQGINTEAFF; cdr3_nt: TGTGCCAGCGCGCAGGGGATAAACACTGAAGCTTTCTTT
v_call: TRBV21-1; d_call: .; clone_size: .; j_call: TRBJ2-7; cdr3_aa: CASSKAKRGRLAGYEQYF; cdr3_nt: TGTGCCAGCAGCAAAGCGAAAAGGGGCAGGCTAGCGGGGTACGAGCAGTACTTC
v_call: TRBV5-6; d_call: .; clone_size: .; j_call: TRBJ1-5; cdr3_aa: CASSSRAGSNQPQHF; cdr3_nt: TGTGCCAGCAGCTCAAGGGCAGGAAGCAATCAGCCCCAGCATTTT
v_call: TRBV10-3; d_call: .; clone_size: .; j_call: TRBJ1-5; cdr3_aa: CAISEHQQGRPQHF; cdr3_nt: TGTGCCATCAGTGAGCACCAGCAGGGACGGCCCCAGCATTTT
v_call: TRBV18; d_call: TRBD2; clone_size: few; j_call: TRBJ2-5; cdr3_aa: CASSPATGTSRGETQYF; cdr3_nt: TGTGCCAGCTCACCCGCAACCGGGACTAGCCGTGGGGAGACCCAGTACTTC
v_call: TRBV7-3; d_call: TRBD2; clone_size: .; j_call: TRBJ2-2; cdr3_aa: CASSLTGGSSVGELFF; cdr3_nt: TGTGCCAGCAGCTTAACCGGGGGGTCCTCAGTCGGGGAGCTGTTTTTT
v_call: TRBV12-3/TRBV12-4; d_call: .; clone_size: .; j_call: TRBJ1-5; cdr3_aa: CASNLGGNQPQHF; cdr3_nt: TGTGCCAGCAACCTCGGGGGGAATCAGCCCCAGCATTTT
v_call: TRBV4-1; d_call: .; clone_size: .; j_call: TRBJ1-2; cdr3_aa: CASSQEVGTNYGYTF; cdr3_nt: TGCGCCAGCAGCCAAGAGGTGGGCACTAACTATGGCTACACCTTC
v_call: TRBV7-9; d_call: .; clone_size: .; j_call: TRBJ1-1; cdr3_aa: CASSLASRTLNTEAFF; cdr3_nt: TGTGCCAGCAGCTTAGCATCCAGAACCCTGAACACTGAAGCTTTCTTT
v_call: TRBV10-1; d_call: .; clone_size: .; j_call: TRBJ1-1; cdr3_aa: CASSEGGRRTEAFF; cdr3_nt: TGCGCCAGCAGTGAAGGGGGGCGGCGGACTGAAGCTTTCTTT
v_call: TRBV10-2; d_call: TRBD2; clone_size: .; j_call: TRBJ2-2; cdr3_aa: CASRTGTTNTGELFF; cdr3_nt: TGCGCCAGCAGGACGGGGACTACGAACACCGGGGAGCTGTTTTTT
v_call: TRBV19; d_call: .; clone_size: once; j_call: TRBJ1-6; cdr3_aa: CASSMRDGYNSPLHF; cdr3_nt: TGTGCCAGTAGTATGCGGGACGGTTATAATTCACCCCTCCACTTT
v_call: TRBV3-1/TRBV3-2; d_call: .; clone_size: .; j_call: TRBJ2-7; cdr3_aa: CASSLGGGPYEQYF; cdr3_nt: TGTGCCAGCAGCCTCGGTGGGGGGCCCTACGAGCAGTACTTC
v_call: TRBV5-5; d_call: .; clone_size: .; j_call: TRBJ2-5; cdr3_aa: CASSLGREETQYF; cdr3_nt: TGTGCCAGCAGCTTGGGCCGGGAAGAGACCCAGTACTTC